The source of this T cell receptor (beta chain) is a study of T-cell memory formation after mild COVID-19. Study findings and constraints: Pre-infection memory harbored some responding clones, suggesting cross-reactive memory joined. Shrinking CD4+ clones were chiefly CM and EM; CD8+ ones were chiefly EMRA.

There are 14 residues in the CDR3. V was pared by 6 bases and J by 6 bases, with 7 bases of the junction left unmatched. Notes on this clonotype: Its target is not known.

Constant-segment-primed 5'RACE gave TCR alpha and TCR beta cDNA libraries with sample barcodes and UMIs. Each CDR3 protein is one row after TCRdb ran MiXCR on the 5' RACE reads. The sample consists of 550,000 to 600,000 distinct CDR3 sequences, less than 25% of them appearing once. The source is an adult woman who had mild COVID-19 (a few samples of this study predate the infection). Cell type and time point are not known. Sequenced input: PBMCs or a T cell subset sorted from them (not recorded which). The chain employs TRBV12-3 or TRBV12-4 and TRBJ1-2, with 10 bases matching TRBD1. The CDR3 sequence is CASSTSGTGDGYTF. CDR3 sequence (DNA): TGTGCCAGCAGCACGTCCGGGACAGGGGATGGCTACACCTTC.